This T cell receptor (beta chain) was observed in a study of blood T cell repertoires in COVID-19. Profiling relied on immunoSEQ multiplex PCR, and the TCRdb table lists in-frame clones only, not all of them. The table has 100,000 or so clones, over 85% seen once. The CDR3 contains 13 residues. The ends were cut back, 4 bases at V and 4 bases at J, with 11 bases in the middle. This clonotype originated in a man in his sixties or seventies with acute or convalescent COVID-19. The chain couples TRBV12-3 or TRBV12-4 to TRBJ2-7; D uncertain. The sequenced sample consisted of peripheral blood. CDR3 sequence: CASSSLTHYEQYF. As DNA, the CDR3 is TGTGCCAGCAGTTCCTTGACACATTACGAGCAGTACTTC.